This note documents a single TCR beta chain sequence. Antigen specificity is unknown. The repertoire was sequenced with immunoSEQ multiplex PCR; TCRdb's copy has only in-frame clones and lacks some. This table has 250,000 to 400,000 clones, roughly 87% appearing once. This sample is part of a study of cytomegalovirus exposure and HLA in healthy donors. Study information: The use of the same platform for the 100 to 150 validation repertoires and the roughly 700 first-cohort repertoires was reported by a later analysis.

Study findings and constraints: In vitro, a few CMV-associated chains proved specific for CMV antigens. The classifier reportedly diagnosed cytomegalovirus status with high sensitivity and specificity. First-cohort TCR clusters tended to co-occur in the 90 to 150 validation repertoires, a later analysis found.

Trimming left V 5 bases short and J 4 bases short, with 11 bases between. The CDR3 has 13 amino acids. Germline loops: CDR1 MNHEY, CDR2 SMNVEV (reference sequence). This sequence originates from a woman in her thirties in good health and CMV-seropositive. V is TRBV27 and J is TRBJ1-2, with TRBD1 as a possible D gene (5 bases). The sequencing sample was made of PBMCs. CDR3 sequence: CASSGGDLYGYTF. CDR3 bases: TGTGCCAGCAGTGGGGGGGACCTCTATGGCTACACCTTC.